This T cell receptor beta chain originates from a study of OX40 agonist ivuxolimab in advanced cancers. As concerns this clone: The antigen is not known.

Findings and limits, study-wide: Clonal expansion was among the lowest in partial responders at 0.1-3.0 mg/kg, especially CD8+. The authors also found low normalized T-cell clonal expansion in some nonresponders.

The assay was immunoSEQ multiplex PCR, and TCRdb's table has in-frame clones only and misses some. Of 50,000 to 65,000 clones listed, approximately 86% are singletons. Sequencing used CD4+ or CD8+ T cells sorted from blood, obtained in a trial of the OX40 agonist ivuxolimab. This clonotype was sampled from an adult with an advanced solid tumor such as melanoma, head and neck, liver or kidney cancer.

The CDR3 spells CASSTPGTGFEQYF. In DNA, the CDR3 is TGTGCCAGCAGCACCCCCGGGACAGGCTTCGAGCAGTACTTC. The chain combines TRBV7-2 with TRBJ2-7; 8 nucleotides align to TRBD1. J was trimmed by 6 bases and V by 5 bases; bases with no gene match: 9. The CDR3 is 14 amino acids. Germline V gives CDR1 SGHTA, CDR2 FQGNSA.